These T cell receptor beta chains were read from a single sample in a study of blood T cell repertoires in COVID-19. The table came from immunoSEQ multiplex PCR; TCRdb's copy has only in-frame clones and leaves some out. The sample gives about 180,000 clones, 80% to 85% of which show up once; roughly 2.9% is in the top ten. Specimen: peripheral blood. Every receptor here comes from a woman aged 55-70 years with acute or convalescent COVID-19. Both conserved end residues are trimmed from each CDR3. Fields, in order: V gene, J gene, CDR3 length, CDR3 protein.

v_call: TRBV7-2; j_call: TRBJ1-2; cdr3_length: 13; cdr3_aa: ASSLYRGQTYGYT
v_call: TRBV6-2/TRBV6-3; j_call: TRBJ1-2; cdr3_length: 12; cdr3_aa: ASSYSTGLIGYT
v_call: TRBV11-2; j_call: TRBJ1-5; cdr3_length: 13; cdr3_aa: ASSVNNGGNQPQH
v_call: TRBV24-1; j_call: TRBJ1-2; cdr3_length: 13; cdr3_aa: ATSDPTGSDYGYT
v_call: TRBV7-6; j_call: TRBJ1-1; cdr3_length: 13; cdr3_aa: ASSPWDRGGTEAF
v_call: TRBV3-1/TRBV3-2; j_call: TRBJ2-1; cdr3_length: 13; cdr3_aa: ASSRTYGLGNEQF
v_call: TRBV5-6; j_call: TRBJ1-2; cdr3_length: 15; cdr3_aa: ASSLDGGGPTNYGYT
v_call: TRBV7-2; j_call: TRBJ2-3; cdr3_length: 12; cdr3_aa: ASSFKTGGDTQY
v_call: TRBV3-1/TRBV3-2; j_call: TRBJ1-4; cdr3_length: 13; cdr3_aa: ASSRGTGFNEKLF
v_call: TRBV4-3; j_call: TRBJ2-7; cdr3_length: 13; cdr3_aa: ASSQDRFGAYEQY
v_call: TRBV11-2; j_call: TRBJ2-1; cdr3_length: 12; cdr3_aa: ASIPAGGYNEQF